This T cell receptor (beta chain) was obtained from a study of PD-L1 blockade in urothelial cancer. The overall study: Beginning in about 2014, patients received atezolizumab, given as 1,200 mg intravenously every 3 weeks. Men with urothelial cancer arising in the bladder made up most of the roughly 29 patients.

Method: immunoSEQ multiplex PCR; TCRdb's copy keeps in-frame clones and lacks some. The data contain 15,000 to 20,000 clones, approximately 90% of them seen just once; the ten biggest clones take up 5.9%. Patients suffered from locally advanced or metastatic urothelial carcinoma. Patients each gave 1 to 8 samples, pretreatment and on-treatment. CDR3 length equals 13 residues. The germline V gene has CDR1 SEHNR and CDR2 FQNEAQ (reference sequence). Trimming left V 1 base short and J 5 bases short, with 8 bases between. The sample here was PBMCs, taken around atezolizumab (anti-PD-L1) treatment. The chain couples TRBV7-9 to TRBJ1-1; D not resolved. The TCR sequence derives from a man in his forties or fifties with urothelial cancer. CDR3 bases: TGTGCCAGCAGCTTAGAGGAGGGAACTGAAGCTTTCTTT. Translating it yields CASSLEEGTEAFF. The full variable domain, in which reference TRBV7-9 and TRBJ1-1 provide the parts outside the CDR3, is DTGVSQNPRHKITKRGQNVTFRCDPISEHNRLYWYRQTLGQGPEFLTYFQNEAQLEKSRLLSDRFSAERPKGSFSTLEIQRTEQGDSAMYLCASSLEEGTEAFFGQGTRLTVV.